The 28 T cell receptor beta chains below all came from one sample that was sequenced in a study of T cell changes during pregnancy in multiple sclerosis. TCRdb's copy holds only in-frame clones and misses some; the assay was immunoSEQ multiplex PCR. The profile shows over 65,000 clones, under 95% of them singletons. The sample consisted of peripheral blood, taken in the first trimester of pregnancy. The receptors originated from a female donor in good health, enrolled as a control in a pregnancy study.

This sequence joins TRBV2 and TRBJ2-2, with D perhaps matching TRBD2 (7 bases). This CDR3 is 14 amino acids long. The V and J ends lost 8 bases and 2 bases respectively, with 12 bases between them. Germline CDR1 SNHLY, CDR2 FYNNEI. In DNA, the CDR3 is TGTGCCAGCGGGGGGGACAAAAACACCGGGGAGCTGTTTTTT. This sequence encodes CASGGDKNTGELFF.

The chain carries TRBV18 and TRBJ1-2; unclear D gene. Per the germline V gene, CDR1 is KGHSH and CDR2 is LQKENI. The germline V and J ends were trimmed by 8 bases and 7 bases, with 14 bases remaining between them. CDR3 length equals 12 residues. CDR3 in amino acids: CASRGLSIGYTF. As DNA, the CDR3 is TGTGCCAGCCGCGGACTAAGCATTGGCTACACCTTC.

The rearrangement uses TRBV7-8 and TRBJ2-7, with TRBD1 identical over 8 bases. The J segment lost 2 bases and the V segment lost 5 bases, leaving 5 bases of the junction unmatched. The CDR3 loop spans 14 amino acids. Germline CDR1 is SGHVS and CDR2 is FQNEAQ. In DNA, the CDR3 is TGTGCCAGCAGCCCGGGGACAGGAACCTACGAGCAGTACTTC. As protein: CASSPGTGTYEQYF. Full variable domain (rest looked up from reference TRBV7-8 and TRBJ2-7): GAGVSQSPRYKVAKRGQDVALRCDPISGHVSLFWYQQALGQGPEFLTYFQNEAQLDKSGLPSDRFFAERPEGSVSTLKIQRTQQEDSAVYLCASSPGTGTYEQYFGPGTRLTVT.

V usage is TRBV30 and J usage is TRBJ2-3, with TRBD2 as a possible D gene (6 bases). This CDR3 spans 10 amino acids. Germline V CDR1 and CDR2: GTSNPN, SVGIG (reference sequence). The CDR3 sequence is CGGGADTQYF. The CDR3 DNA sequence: TGTGGAGGCGGGGCAGATACGCAGTATTTT.

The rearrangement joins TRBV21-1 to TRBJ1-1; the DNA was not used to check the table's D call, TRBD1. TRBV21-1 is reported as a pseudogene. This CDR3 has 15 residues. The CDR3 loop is CASSSPALRVAEAFF. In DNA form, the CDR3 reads TGTGCCAGCAGCTCCCCAGCTCTCAGGGTCGCTGAAGCTTTCTTT.

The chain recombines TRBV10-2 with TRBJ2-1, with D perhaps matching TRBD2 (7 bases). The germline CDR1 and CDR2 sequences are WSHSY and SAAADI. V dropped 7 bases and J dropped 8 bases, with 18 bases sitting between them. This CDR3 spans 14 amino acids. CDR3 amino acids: CASIGTGGGYEQFF. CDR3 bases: TGCGCCAGCATCGGAACGGGGGGCGGTTATGAGCAGTTCTTC.

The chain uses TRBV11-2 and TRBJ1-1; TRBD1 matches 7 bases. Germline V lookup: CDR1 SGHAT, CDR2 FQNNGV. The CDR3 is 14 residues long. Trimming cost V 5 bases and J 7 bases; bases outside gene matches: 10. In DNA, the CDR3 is TGTGCCAGCAGCCATGGGGCGGGACAGTATGAAGCTTTCTTT. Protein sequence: CASSHGAGQYEAFF.

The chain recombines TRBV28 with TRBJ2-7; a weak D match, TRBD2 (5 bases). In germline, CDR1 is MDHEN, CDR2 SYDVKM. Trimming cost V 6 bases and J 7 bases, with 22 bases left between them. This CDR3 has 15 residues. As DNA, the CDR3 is TGTGCCAGCAGCCCCATTGGGAGAGCGGTCTTGGAGCAGTACTTC. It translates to CASSPIGRAVLEQYF. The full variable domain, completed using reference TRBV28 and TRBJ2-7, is DVKVTQSSRYLVKRTGEKVFLECVQDMDHENMFWYRQDPGLGLRLIYFSYDVKMKEKGDIPEGYSVSREKKERFSLILESASTNQTSMYLCASSPIGRAVLEQYFGPGTRLTVT.

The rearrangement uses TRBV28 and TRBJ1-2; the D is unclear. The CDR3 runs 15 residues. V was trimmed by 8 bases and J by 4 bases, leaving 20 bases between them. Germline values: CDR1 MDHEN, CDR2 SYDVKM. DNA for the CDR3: TGTGCCAGCGCCCCCCCGGGGAGGCCGGGCTATGGCTACACCTTC. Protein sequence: CASAPPGRPGYGYTF.

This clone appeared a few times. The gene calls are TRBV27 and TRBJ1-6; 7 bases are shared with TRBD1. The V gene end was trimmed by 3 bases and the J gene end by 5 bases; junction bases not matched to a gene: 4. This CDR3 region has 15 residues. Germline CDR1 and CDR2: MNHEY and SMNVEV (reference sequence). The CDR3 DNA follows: TGTGCCAGCAGTTTTAGGGGGCTGGATAATTCACCCCTCCACTTT. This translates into CASSFRGLDNSPLHF.

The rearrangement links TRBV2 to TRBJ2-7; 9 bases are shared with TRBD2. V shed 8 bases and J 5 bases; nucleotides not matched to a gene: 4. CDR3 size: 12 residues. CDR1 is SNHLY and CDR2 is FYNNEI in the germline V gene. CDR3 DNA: TGTGCCAGCCGCGGGGGGGCCCACGAGCAGTACTTC. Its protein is CASRGGAHEQYF.

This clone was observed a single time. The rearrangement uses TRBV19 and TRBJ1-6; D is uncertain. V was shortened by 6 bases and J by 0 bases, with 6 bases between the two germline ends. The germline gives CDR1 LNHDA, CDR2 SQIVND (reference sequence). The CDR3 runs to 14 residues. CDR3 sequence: CASRGSSYNSPLHF. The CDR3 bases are TGTGCCAGTAGGGGGAGCTCCTATAATTCACCCCTCCACTTT. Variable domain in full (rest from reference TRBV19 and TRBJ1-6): DGGITQSPKYLFRKEGQNVTLSCEQNLNHDAMYWYRQDPGQGLRLIYYSQIVNDFQKGDIAEGYSVSREKKESFPLTVTSAQKNPTAFYLCASRGSSYNSPLHFGNGTRLTVT.

CDR3 in amino acids: CASSLTFSGANVLTF. The CDR3 nucleotides read TGTGCCAGTAGCCTGACTTTCTCTGGGGCCAACGTCCTGACTTTC. The chain is built from TRBV19 and TRBJ2-6, with no clear D. The germline CDR1 and CDR2 sequences are LNHDA and SQIVND (reference sequence). This CDR3 region has 15 residues. V dropped 6 bases and J dropped 0 bases, with 9 bases sitting between them.

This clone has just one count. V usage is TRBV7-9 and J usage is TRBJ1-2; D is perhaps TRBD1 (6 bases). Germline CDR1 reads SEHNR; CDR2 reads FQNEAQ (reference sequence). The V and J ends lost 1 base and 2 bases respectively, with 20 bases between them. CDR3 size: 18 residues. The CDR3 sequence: CASSLGAGGSTFNYGYTF. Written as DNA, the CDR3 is TGTGCCAGCAGCTTAGGGGCGGGGGGCTCAACTTTCAACTATGGCTACACCTTC.

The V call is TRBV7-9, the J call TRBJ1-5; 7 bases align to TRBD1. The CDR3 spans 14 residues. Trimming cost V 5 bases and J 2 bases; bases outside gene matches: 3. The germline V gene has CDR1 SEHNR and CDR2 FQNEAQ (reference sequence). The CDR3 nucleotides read TGTGCCAGCAGCGTAGGGACAGGCAATCAGCCCCAGCATTTT. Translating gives CASSVGTGNQPQHF.

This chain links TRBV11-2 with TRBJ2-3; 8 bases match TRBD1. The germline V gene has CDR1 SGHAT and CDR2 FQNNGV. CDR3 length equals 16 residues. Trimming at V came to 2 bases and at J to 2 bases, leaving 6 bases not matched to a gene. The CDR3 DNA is TGTGCCAGCAGCTTAAGCTTGGACAGGGACACAGATACGCAGTATTTT. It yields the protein CASSLSLDRDTDTQYF.

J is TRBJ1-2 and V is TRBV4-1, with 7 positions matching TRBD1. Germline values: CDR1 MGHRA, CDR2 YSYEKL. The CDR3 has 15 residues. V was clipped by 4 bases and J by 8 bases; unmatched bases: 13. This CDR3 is CASSRPQGPLGGYTF. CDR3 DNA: TGCGCCAGCAGCCGGCCACAGGGGCCCCTTGGGGGCTACACCTTC.

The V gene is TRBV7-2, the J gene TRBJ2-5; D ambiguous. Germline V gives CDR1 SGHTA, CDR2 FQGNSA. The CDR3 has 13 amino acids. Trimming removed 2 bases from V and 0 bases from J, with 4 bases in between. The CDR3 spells CASSLRDQETQYF. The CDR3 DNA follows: TGTGCCAGCAGCTTACGGGACCAAGAGACCCAGTACTTC. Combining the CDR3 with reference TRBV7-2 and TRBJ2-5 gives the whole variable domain GAGVSQSPSNKVTEKGKDVELRCDPISGHTALYWYRQSLGQGLEFLIYFQGNSAPDKSGLPSDRFSAERTGGSVSTLTIQRTQQEDSAVYLCASSLRDQETQYFGPGTRLLVL.

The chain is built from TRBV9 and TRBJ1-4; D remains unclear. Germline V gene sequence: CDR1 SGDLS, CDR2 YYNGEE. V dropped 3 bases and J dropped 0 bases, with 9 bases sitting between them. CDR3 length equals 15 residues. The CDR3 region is CASSAGSATNEKLFF. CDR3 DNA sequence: TGTGCCAGCAGCGCCGGGTCCGCAACTAATGAAAAACTGTTTTTT.

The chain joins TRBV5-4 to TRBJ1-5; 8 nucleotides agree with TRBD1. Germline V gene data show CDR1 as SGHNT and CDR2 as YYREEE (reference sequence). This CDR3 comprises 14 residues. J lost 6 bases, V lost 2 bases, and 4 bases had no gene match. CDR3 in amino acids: CASSFQGASQPQHF. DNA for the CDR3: TGTGCCAGCAGCTTTCAGGGGGCAAGTCAGCCCCAGCATTTT.

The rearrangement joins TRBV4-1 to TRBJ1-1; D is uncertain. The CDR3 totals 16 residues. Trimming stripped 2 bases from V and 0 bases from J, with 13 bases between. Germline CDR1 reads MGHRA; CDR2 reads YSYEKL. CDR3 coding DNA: TGCGCCAGCAGCCAACGAATAGAGTTGGTGAACACTGAAGCTTTCTTT. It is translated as CASSQRIELVNTEAFF.

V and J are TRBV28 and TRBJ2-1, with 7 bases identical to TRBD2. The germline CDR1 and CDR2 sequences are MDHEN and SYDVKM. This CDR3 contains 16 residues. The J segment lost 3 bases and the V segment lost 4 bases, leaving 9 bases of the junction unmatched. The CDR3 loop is CASSSLSGPDYNEQFF. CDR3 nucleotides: TGTGCCAGCAGTTCCCTTAGCGGGCCGGACTACAATGAGCAGTTCTTC.

The CDR3 loop reads CASREGGSTDTQYF. CDR3 coding DNA: TGTGCCAGTAGAGAGGGAGGGAGCACAGATACGCAGTATTTT. V and J are TRBV19 and TRBJ2-3, with TRBD2 matching 7 bases. CDR1 LNHDA and CDR2 SQIVND come from the germline V gene (reference sequence). The CDR3 covers 14 residues. J lost 0 bases, V lost 6 bases, and 3 bases had no gene match.

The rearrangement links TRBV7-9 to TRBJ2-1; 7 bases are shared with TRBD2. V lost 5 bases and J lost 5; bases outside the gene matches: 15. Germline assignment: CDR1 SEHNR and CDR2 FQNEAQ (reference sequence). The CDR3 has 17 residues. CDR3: CASSPLGRAGPNNEQFF. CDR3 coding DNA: TGTGCCAGCAGCCCCCTGGGGAGGGCCGGCCCCAACAATGAGCAGTTCTTC.

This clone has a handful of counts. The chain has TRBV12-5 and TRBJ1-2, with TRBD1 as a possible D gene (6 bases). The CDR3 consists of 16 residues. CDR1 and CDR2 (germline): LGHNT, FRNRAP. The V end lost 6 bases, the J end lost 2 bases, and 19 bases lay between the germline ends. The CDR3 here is CASGAGSGGGNYGYTF. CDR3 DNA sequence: TGTGCTAGTGGAGCGGGGTCCGGGGGGGGCAACTATGGCTACACCTTC.

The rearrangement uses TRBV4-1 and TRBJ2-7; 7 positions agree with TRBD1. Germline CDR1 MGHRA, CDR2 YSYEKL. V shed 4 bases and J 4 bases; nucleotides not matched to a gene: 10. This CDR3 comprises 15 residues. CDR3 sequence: CASSPLPGQSYEQYF. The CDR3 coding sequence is TGCGCCAGCAGCCCCTTACCGGGACAGTCTTACGAGCAGTACTTC.

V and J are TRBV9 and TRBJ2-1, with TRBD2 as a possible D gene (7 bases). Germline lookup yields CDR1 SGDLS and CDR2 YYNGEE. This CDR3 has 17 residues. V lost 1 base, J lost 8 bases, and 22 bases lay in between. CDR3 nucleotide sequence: TGTGCCAGCAGCGTAAACACCGGGGGGCAGGGTGTCGATGAGCAGTTCTTC. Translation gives CASSVNTGGQGVDEQFF.

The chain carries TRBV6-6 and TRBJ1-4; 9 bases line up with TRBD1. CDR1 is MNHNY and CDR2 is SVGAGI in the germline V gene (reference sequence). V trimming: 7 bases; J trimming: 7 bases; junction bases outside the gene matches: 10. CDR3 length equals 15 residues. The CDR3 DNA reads TGTGCCAGCAACCGACAGGGGGTATATAGTGAAAAACTGTTTTTT. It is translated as CASNRQGVYSEKLFF.